Described below is a single TCR beta chain sequence and its context. Germline CDR1 reads MNHNS; CDR2 reads SASEGT. This CDR3 has 14 amino acids. The source of the sample is a study of T cells expressing NK-cell markers. TCRdb reworked the 5' RACE reads into one entry per CDR3 protein, no DNA. Seen in this sample are about 440,000 distinct CDR3 sequences; the ten most common clones hold 7.3%. The sample comprised blood T cells: a sorted CD56 or NKG2C T cell subset, CD4+ or CD8+ T cells, or bulk PBMC T cells (not recorded which). V is TRBV6-1 and J is TRBJ2-1; TCRdb selects TRBD2, and the lack of DNA leaves this call unchecked. This clonotype was sampled from a woman between 18 and 75 years old in good health. The CDR3 is CASGALAGDNEQFF.